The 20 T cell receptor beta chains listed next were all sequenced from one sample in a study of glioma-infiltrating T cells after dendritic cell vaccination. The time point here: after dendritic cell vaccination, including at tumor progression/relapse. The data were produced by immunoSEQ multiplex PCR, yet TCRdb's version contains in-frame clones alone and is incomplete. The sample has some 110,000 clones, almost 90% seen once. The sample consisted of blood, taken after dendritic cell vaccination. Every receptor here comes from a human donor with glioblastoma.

The CDR3 loop is CASGLQTNQPQHF. The CDR3 nucleotides are TGTGCTAGTGGTTTGCAGACTAATCAGCCCCAGCATTTT. The chain combines TRBV12-5 with TRBJ1-5; D gene uncertain. With 2 bases removed from V and 4 bases from J, the gap between germline ends came to 6 bases. The germline V gene has CDR1 LGHNT and CDR2 FRNRAP. The CDR3 spans 13 residues.

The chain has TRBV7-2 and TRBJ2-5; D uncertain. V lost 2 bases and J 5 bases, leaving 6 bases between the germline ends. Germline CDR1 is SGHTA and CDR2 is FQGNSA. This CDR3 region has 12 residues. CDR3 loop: CASSLSRETQYF. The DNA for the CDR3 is TGTGCCAGCAGCTTATCGCGGGAGACCCAGTACTTC.

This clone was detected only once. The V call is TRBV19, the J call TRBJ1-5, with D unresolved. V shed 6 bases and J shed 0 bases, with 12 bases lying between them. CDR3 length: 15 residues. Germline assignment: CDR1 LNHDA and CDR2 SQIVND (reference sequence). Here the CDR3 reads CASRPETYSNQPQHF. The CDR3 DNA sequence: TGTGCCAGTAGACCGGAGACGTATAGCAATCAGCCCCAGCATTTT.

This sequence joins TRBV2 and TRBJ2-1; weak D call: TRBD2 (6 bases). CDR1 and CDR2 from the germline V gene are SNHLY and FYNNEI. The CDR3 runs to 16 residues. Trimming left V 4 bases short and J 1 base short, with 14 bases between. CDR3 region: CASSVMLGGSYNEQFF. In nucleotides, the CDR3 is TGTGCCAGCAGTGTAATGTTGGGGGGATCCTACAATGAGCAGTTCTTC.

CDR3 loop: CASSPNGYSGNTIYF. CDR3 sequence (DNA): TGTGCCAGCAGCCCGAACGGGTACTCTGGAAACACCATATATTTT. This rearrangement joins TRBV5-8 to TRBJ1-3; no definite D call. Looked up from germline, CDR1 is SGHTS and CDR2 is YDEGEE. CDR3 length: 15 residues. Trimming took off 4 bases at V and 0 bases at J, with 11 bases between the two ends. The variable domain in full, completed from reference TRBV5-8 and TRBJ1-3, reads EAGVTQSPTHLIKTRGQQATLRCSPISGHTSVYWYQQALGLGLQFLLWYDEGEERNRGNFPPRFSGRQFPNYSSELNVNALELEDSALYLCASSPNGYSGNTIYFGEGSWLTVV.

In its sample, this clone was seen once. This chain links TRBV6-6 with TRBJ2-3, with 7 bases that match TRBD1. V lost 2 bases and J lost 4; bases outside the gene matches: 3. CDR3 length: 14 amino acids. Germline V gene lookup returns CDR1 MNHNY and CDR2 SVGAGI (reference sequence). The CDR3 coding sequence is TGTGCCAGCAGTTACCGGGACAGCCCAGATACGCAGTATTTT. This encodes CASSYRDSPDTQYF.

The CDR3 nucleotides are TGTGCCAGCAGTGAAGCGGCCAGGGGAAACATTCAGTACTTC. This codes for CASSEAARGNIQYF. The J gene is TRBJ2-4, the V gene TRBV6-1; D possibly corresponds to TRBD1 (6 bases). Germline values: CDR1 MNHNS, CDR2 SASEGT. Trimming stripped 0 bases from V and 6 bases from J, with 9 bases between. There are 14 residues in the CDR3.

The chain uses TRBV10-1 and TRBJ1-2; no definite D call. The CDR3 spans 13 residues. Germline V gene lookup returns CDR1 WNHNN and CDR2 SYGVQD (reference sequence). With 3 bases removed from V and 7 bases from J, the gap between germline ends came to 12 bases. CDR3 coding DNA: TGCGCCAGCAGTGAAAGGCCCTGGAGTGGCTACACCTTC. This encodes CASSERPWSGYTF.

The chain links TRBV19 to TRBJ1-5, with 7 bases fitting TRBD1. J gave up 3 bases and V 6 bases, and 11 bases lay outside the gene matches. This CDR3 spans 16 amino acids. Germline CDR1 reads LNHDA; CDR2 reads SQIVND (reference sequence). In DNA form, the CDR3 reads TGTGCCAGTAGCATAACCGGGACAGCCCCCAATCAGCCCCAGCATTTT. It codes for CASSITGTAPNQPQHF.

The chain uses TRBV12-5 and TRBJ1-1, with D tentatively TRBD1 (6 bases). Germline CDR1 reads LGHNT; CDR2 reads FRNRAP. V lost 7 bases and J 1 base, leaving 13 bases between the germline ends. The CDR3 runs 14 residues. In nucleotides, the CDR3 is TGTGCTAGTGCCGCCGGGACACCGAACACTGAAGCTTTCTTT. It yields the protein CASAAGTPNTEAFF.

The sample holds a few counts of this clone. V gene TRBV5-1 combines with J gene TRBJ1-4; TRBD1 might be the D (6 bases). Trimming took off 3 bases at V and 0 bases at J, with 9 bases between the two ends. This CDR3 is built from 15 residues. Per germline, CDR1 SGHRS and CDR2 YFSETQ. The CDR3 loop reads CASSSAGATNEKLFF. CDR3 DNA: TGCGCCAGCAGCTCTGCAGGGGCAACTAATGAAAAACTGTTTTTT.

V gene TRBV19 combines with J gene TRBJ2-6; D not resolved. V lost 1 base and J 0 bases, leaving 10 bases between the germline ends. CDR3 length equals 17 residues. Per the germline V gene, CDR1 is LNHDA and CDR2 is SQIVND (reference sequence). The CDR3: CASSIAVSSSGANVLTF. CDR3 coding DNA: TGTGCCAGTAGTATAGCCGTATCGAGCTCTGGGGCCAACGTCCTGACTTTC. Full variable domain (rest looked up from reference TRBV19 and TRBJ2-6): DGGITQSPKYLFRKEGQNVTLSCEQNLNHDAMYWYRQDPGQGLRLIYYSQIVNDFQKGDIAEGYSVSREKKESFPLTVTSAQKNPTAFYLCASSIAVSSSGANVLTFGAGSRLTVL.

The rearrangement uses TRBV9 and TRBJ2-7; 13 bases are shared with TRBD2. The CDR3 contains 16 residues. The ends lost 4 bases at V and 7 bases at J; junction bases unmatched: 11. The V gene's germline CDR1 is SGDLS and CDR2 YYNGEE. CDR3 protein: CASSPGRTSGSYEQYF. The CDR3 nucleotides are TGTGCCAGCAGCCCTGGACGGACTAGCGGGAGTTATGAGCAGTACTTC.

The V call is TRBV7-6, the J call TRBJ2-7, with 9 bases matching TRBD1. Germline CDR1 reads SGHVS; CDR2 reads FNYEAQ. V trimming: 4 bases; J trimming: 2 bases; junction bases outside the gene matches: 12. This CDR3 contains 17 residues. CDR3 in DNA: TGTGCCAGCAGCTCCACCCTGGGGACAGGGCAACCCTACGAGCAGTACTTC. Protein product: CASSSTLGTGQPYEQYF.

CDR3 sequence (DNA): TGCGCCAGCAGCCAACCATTAAGCGGTTCCTACAATGAGCAGTTCTTC. Translating gives CASSQPLSGSYNEQFF. The genes are TRBV4-1 and TRBJ2-1; D perhaps matches TRBD2 (5 bases). CDR1 and CDR2 from the germline V gene are MGHRA and YSYEKL. The V end was cut by 2 bases, the J end by 1 base, with 12 bases between. This CDR3 is 16 amino acids long.

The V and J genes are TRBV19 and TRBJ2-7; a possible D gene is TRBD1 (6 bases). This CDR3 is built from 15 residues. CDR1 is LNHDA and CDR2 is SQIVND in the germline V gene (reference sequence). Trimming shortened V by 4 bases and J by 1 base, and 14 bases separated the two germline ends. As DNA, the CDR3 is TGTGCCAGTAGTACCGGGACAATAAGTTCCTACGAGCAGTACTTC. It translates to CASSTGTISSYEQYF.

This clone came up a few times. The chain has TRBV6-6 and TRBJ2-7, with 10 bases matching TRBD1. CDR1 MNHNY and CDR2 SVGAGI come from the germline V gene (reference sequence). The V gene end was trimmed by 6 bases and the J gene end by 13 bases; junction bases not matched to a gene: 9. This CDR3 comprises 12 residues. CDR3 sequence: CASSPGQGTLYF. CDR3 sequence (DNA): TGTGCCAGCAGCCCGGGACAGGGGACGCTTTACTTC.

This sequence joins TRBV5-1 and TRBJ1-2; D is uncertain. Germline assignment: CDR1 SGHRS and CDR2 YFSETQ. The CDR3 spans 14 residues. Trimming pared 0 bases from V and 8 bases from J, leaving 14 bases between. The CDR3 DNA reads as TGCGCCAGCAGCTTGGAGGGCAGGTCGGGAGGCTACACCTTC. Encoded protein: CASSLEGRSGGYTF.

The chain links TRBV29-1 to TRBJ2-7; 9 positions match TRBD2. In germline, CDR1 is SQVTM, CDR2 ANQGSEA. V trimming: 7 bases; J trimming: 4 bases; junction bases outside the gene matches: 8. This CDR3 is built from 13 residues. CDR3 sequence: CSASGGREYEQYF. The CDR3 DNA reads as TGCAGCGCTTCGGGCGGGAGGGAGTACGAGCAGTACTTC.

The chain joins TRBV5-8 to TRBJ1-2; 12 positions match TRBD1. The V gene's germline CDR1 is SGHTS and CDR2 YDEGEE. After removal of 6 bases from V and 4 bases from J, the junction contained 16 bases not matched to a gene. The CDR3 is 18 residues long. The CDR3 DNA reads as TGTGCCAGCATCCCCTCGGTGGGGACAGGGGGCGTCTTCTATGGCTACACCTTC. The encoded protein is CASIPSVGTGGVFYGYTF.